This entry concerns a single TCR beta chain. Its antigen is still unknown. No per-base quality is available; no much larger clone lies one base away. This sample stems from a study of PD-L1 blockade in urothelial cancer (dated by TCRdb to the late 2010s). A note on the overall study: Therapy was started around 2014 for all patients, and atezolizumab 1,200 mg was administered intravenously every 3 weeks. About 90% of the roughly 29 patients were identified as males with urothelial cancer of bladder origin, and a prior smoking history was reported by 18 of 29 patients. Patients had an ECOG performance status of 0 or 1 and had received between 0 and 3 prior chemotherapy regimens. Blood samples were analyzed at 3 weeks after treatment start (second dose) and at 6 weeks after treatment start. Blood samples yielded a median of roughly 150,000 T cells and roughly 83,000 unique TCRs, with median clonality around 0.084. The study was an exploratory multi-omic analysis of somatic, immune and clinical correlates of response to PD-L1 blockade with atezolizumab in urothelial cancer. TCR sequencing covered pretreatment tumor samples and matched, serially collected peripheral blood taken before and after atezolizumab treatment. Durable clinical benefit was defined as a progression-free survival longer than 6 months, and TCR features were additionally tested against progression-free survival and overall survival. In the same patients who had TCR sequencing, pretreatment tumors also underwent whole exome sequencing and RNA sequencing. Durable clinical benefit was achieved by nine patients and was not achieved by 20 patients. Pretreatment blood TCR-seq was available for twenty-nine patients, at least one posttreatment blood collection was obtained for around 24 patients, and tumor TCR-seq was available for around 24 patients. The research as a whole found: Small sample size (n of about 29) and many exploratory analyses mean the results are intended to be hypothesis-generating. Improved progression-free and overall survival was found to be associated with pretreatment peripheral blood TCR clonality below the median. Patients with durable benefit showed greater expansion of tumor-associated TCR clones in peripheral blood 3 weeks after starting treatment (n of about 22, p = 0.022).

Ends trimmed: V by 4 bases, J by 0 bases; bases unmatched to a gene: 8. The CDR3 runs 16 amino acids, cysteine and phenylalanine included. Of all the DNA, just the CDR3 is kept, 48 bases in frame from base 1. The germline V gene (reference sequence) provides CDR1 LNHDA and CDR2 SQIVND. The sample's time point label, decoded: pretreatment peripheral blood. The cohort comprised around 30 patients with locally advanced or metastatic urothelial carcinoma treated at Memorial Sloan Kettering on a trial protocol. Peripheral blood mononuclear cells were collected from each patient pretreatment and during treatment, giving between 1 and 8 total time points per patient. The Qiagen DNeasy Blood extraction kit was used to purify genomic DNA from total PBMCs and tumor samples. PBMCs were collected pretreatment and during treatment, and were isolated and stored as previously described. Synthetic TCR analog templates were spiked into each PCR so that absolute template abundance could be estimated from read counts. The immunoSEQ assay used bias-controlled V and J gene primers to amplify TCRbeta CDR3 regions from genomic DNA. Sequencing of rearranged TCRbeta segments was performed at approximately 20X coverage. For the original study's pipeline: Sequencing errors were corrected by clustering, and CDR3s were annotated against IMGT so that V, D and J genes could be assigned. Out-of-frame and stop-codon sequences were excluded, and only productive TCRbeta rearrangements were used in downstream analyses. Clonality was computed as one minus Shannon entropy normalized by the log of the number of unique productive sequences. Clones differing between time points or between blood and tumor were identified by Fisher's exact test with Benjamini-Hochberg correction at adjusted p below 0.01. The table comes from immuneACCESS by way of TCRdb, which keeps in-frame sequences with V and J called. Part of the clones is missing from these tables; in studies checked, under half for an unresolved V gene and the rest for unknown reasons. The V and J calls and clone size were taken over from that table, and D and trimming were inferred from the DNA. Within this sample are 40,000 to 55,000 clones, with about 82% of them counted one time only. The top ten clonotypes cover about 20% of the sample.

This receptor chain uses TRBV19 and TRBJ2-7; TRBD1 fits 8 bases in the junction. The receptor was derived from a man in his fifties or sixties with urothelial cancer. Sequencing was performed on PBMCs, taken around atezolizumab (anti-PD-L1) treatment. In nucleotide form, the sequence is TGTGCCAGTAGTACTCCAGACAGGGGCCTCTCCTACGAGCAGTACTTC. Its protein product is CASSTPDRGLSYEQYF.